Shown below are 7 T cell receptor beta chains from a single sample sequenced in a study of shared clonotypes between healthy human individuals (dated by TCRdb to between 2020 and 2021). Libraries were prepared through the immunoSEQ multiplex PCR assay. TCRdb took this table from immuneACCESS and kept in-frame rearrangements with V and J called. Such tables lack part of the clones; where checked against another copy, unresolved V genes explain under half of the gap, and the rest is unexplained. For this sample there are about half a million clones; approximately 81% appear just once. Of the sample, 9.5% to 15% falls within the top ten clones. Sequencing was done on a sample of PBMCs. The receptors were sampled from a woman between 35 and 50 years old in good health. Some clones in this sample may be carry-over from other donors' samples.

The genes are TRBV5-6 and TRBJ1-2; D unresolved. CDR1 and CDR2 (germline): SGHDT, YYEEEE. The CDR3 runs 12 residues. Trimming shortened V by 5 bases and J by 3 bases, and 8 bases separated the two germline ends. In DNA form, the CDR3 reads TGTGCCAGCAGTCCAGGTGACTATGGCTACACCTTC. This gives the protein CASSPGDYGYTF. Full variable domain (rest looked up from reference TRBV5-6 and TRBJ1-2): DAGVTQSPTHLIKTRGQQVTLRCSPKSGHDTVSWYQQALGQGPQFIFQYYEEEERQRGNFPDRFSGHQFPNYSSELNVNALLLGDSALYLCASSPGDYGYTFGSGTRLTVV.

The J gene is TRBJ1-1, the V gene TRBV27; TRBD1 matches at 9 bases. J was trimmed by 1 base and V by 6 bases; bases with no gene match: 9. The CDR3 spans 16 residues. CDR1 MNHEY and CDR2 SMNVEV come from the germline V gene (reference sequence). The CDR3 protein is CASRPGTGRGNTEAFF. The CDR3 DNA reads as TGTGCCAGCAGACCCGGGACAGGGAGGGGGAACACTGAAGCTTTCTTT.

This clone was seen many times. The chain combines TRBV19 with TRBJ2-7; D gene uncertain. This CDR3 contains 14 residues. V was cut by 4 bases and J by 3 bases, with 13 bases left in between. Germline V gene sequence: CDR1 LNHDA, CDR2 SQIVND (reference sequence). CDR3 residues: CASSKSAEVYEQYF. CDR3 bases: TGTGCCAGTAGTAAATCTGCTGAGGTCTACGAGCAGTACTTC.

With regard to this clone: A far larger clone is off by one base, so a read error is likely. The sample has other DNA sequences that encode this CDR3 too. The CDR3 bases are TGTGCCTGGAGTATCAGGGAAGTGGGTGAGCTGTTTTTT. This codes for CAWSIREVGELFF. The rearrangement uses TRBV30 and TRBJ2-2; D perhaps matches TRBD1 (5 bases). The germline CDR1 and CDR2 sequences are GTSNPN and SVGIG (reference sequence). V lost 2 bases and J 11 bases, leaving 15 bases between the germline ends. This CDR3 has 13 residues.

A word on this clone: Only one base separates this from a far larger clonotype, so it likely reflects a read error. At the DNA level, this CDR3 is encoded by other sequences in the same sample as well. The V call is TRBV25-1, the J call TRBJ2-3; D gene ambiguous. The CDR3 is made up of 11 amino acids. The germline V gene has CDR1 MGHDK and CDR2 SYGVNS. CDR3 nucleotides: TGTGCCAGCACGCAGTCACATACTCAGTATTTT. As protein: CASTQSHTQYF.

V and J are TRBV5-1 and TRBJ2-5; maybe TRBD1 (6 bases). The CDR3 contains 13 residues. The germline V gene has CDR1 SGHRS and CDR2 YFSETQ. With 2 bases removed from V and 2 bases from J, the gap between germline ends came to 7 bases. The CDR3 DNA reads as TGCGCCAGCAGCTTCGACAGGCAAGAGACCCAGTACTTC. This translates into CASSFDRQETQYF.

V usage is TRBV7-9 and J usage is TRBJ2-5, with 11 bases aligning to TRBD1. This CDR3 spans 15 amino acids. The V gene's germline CDR1 is SEHNR and CDR2 FQNEAQ (reference sequence). Trimming took 5 bases from V and 4 from J; bases not matched to a gene: 6. The CDR3 region is CASSIGQGARETQYF. For the CDR3, the DNA is TGTGCCAGCAGCATTGGACAGGGGGCCAGAGAGACCCAGTACTTC.